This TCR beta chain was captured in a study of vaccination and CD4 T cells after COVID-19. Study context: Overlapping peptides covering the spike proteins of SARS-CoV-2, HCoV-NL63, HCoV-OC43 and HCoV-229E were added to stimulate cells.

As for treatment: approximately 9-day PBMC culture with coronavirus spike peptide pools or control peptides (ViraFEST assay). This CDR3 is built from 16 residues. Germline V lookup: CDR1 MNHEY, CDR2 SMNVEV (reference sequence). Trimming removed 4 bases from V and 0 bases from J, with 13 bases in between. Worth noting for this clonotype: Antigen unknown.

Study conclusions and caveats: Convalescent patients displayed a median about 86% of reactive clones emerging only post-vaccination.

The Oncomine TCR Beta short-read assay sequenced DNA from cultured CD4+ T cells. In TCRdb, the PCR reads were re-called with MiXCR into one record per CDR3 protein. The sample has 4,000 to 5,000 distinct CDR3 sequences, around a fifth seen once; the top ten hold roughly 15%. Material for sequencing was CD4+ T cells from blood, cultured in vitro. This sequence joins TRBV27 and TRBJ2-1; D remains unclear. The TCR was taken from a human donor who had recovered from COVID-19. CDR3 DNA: TGTGCCAGCAGTTCCCCCCCCGAGGCCTCCTACAATGAGCAGTTCTTC. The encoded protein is CASSSPPEASYNEQFF.